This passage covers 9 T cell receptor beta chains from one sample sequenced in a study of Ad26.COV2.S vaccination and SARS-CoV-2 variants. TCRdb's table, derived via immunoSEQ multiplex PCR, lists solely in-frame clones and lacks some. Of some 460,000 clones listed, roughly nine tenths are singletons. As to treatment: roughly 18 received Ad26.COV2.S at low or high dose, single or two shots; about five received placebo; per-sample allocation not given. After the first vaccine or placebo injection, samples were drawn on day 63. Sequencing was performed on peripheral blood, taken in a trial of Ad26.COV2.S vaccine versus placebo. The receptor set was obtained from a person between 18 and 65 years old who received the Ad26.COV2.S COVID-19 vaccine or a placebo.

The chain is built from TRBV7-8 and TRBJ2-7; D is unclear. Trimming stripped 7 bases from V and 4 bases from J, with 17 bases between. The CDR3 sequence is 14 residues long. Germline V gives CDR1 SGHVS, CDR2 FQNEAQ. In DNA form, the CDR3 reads TGTGCCAGCACCCTCTCGCATGGGTCTTACGAGCAGTACTTC. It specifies CASTLSHGSYEQYF.

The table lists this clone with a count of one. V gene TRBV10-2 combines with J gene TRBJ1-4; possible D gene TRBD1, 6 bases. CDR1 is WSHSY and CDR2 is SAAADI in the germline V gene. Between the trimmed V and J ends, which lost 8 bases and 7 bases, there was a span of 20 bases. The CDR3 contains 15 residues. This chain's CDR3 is CASSDRGGAREKLFF. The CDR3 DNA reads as TGCGCCAGCTCGGACCGTGGGGGCGCACGTGAAAAACTGTTTTTT.

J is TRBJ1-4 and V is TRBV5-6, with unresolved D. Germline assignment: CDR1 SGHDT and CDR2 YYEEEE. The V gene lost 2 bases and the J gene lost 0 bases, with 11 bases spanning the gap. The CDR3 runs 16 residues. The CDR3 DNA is TGTGCCAGCAGCTTAGGACCGGGATCAACTAATGAAAAACTGTTTTTT. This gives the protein CASSLGPGSTNEKLFF.

The CDR3 DNA is TGTGCCAGCAGGGGGGGCCCCCCCTATGGCTACACCTTC. Translated: CASRGGPPYGYTF. The chain is built from TRBV6-5 and TRBJ1-2; a weak D match, TRBD1 (6 bases). With 6 bases removed from V and 4 bases from J, the gap between germline ends came to 12 bases. This CDR3 is built from 13 residues. Per germline, CDR1 MNHEY and CDR2 SVGAGI.

As DNA, the CDR3 is TGTGCCAGCAGCGTAGAGCGCGGCTTACAAGAGACCCAGTACTTC. It yields the protein CASSVERGLQETQYF. The V and J genes are TRBV9 and TRBJ2-5; D is uncertain. The CDR3 is 15 residues long. Germline CDR1 is SGDLS and CDR2 is YYNGEE. V was clipped by 0 bases and J by 2 bases, with 11 bases between them.

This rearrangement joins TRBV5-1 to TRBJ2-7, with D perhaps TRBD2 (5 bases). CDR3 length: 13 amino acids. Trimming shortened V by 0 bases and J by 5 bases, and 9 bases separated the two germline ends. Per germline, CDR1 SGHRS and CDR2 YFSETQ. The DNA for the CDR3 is TGCGCCAGCAGCTTGGGTGGGAGCAACGAGCAGTACTTC. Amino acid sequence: CASSLGGSNEQYF.

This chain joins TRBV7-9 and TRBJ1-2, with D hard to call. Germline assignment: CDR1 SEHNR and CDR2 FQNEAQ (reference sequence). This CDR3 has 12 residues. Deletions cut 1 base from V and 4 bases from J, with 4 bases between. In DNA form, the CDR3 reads TGTGCCAGCAGCTTAGACGCCTATGGCTACACCTTC. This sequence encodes CASSLDAYGYTF.

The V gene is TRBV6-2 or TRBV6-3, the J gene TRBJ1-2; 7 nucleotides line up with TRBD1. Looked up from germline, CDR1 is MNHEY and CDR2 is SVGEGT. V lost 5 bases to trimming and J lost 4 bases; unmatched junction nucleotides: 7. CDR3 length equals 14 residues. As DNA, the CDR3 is TGTGCCAGCAGTGCCCAACAGGGGAGCTATGGCTACACCTTC. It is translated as CASSAQQGSYGYTF.

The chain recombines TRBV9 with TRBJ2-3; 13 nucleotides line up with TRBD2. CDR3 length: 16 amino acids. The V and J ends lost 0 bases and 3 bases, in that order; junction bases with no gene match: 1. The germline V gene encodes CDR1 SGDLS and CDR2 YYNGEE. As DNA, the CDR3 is TGTGCCAGCAGCGTAGCGGGACTAGCGGGGACAGATACGCAGTATTTT. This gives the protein CASSVAGLAGTDTQYF.